Below, 27 T cell receptor beta chains from the same sample are listed, as sequenced in a study of T cell responses to AZD1222 COVID-19 vaccine. Sequenced by immunoSEQ multiplex PCR; TCRdb stores in-frame clones only, minus some. The sample lists some 170,000 clones; 70% to 90% were seen once. Sequenced material: peripheral blood, taken 28 days after the second AZD1222 dose. Receptors originate from an adult who received the AZD1222 COVID-19 vaccine.

The chain recombines TRBV7-3 with TRBJ1-6, with TRBD1 as a possible D gene (5 bases). This CDR3 is 16 amino acids long. The V and J ends lost 5 bases and 4 bases respectively, with 15 bases between them. CDR1 is SGHTA and CDR2 is FQGTGA in the germline V gene. The CDR3 here is CASSARGAAYNSPLHF. The CDR3 bases are TGTGCCAGCAGCGCCAGAGGGGCGGCTTATAATTCACCCCTCCACTTT.

This chain links TRBV7-3 with TRBJ1-2; TRBD1 is a possible D gene (5 bases). CDR3 length: 13 amino acids. Germline CDR1 reads SGHTA; CDR2 reads FQGTGA. Trimming took off 5 bases at V and 10 bases at J, with 17 bases between the two ends. The CDR3 here is CASSQEGLDDYTF. The CDR3 DNA follows: TGTGCCAGCAGCCAAGAGGGGTTGGATGACTACACCTTC.

The rearrangement links TRBV6-5 to TRBJ1-2; D not certain. V was shortened by 4 bases and J by 1 base, with 10 bases between the two germline ends. Germline V gene data show CDR1 as MNHEY and CDR2 as SVGAGI. The CDR3 contains 14 residues. CDR3 bases: TGTGCCAGCAGTTCTCTGGACCTTAACTATGGCTACACCTTC. This translates into CASSSLDLNYGYTF.

V gene TRBV10-3 combines with J gene TRBJ2-1; 11 bases fit TRBD2. The CDR3 consists of 14 residues. Germline CDR1 and CDR2: ENHRY and SYGVKD. The V segment lost 4 bases and the J segment 9 bases; nucleotides outside the gene matches: 5. The CDR3 sequence: CAISGSGGASEQFF. The CDR3 DNA is TGTGCCATCAGTGGTAGCGGGGGGGCCAGTGAGCAGTTCTTC.

This sequence joins TRBV2 and TRBJ1-1; possibly TRBD1 for D (6 bases). This CDR3 has 14 amino acids. Looked up from germline, CDR1 is SNHLY and CDR2 is FYNNEI. V dropped 7 bases and J dropped 4 bases, with 16 bases sitting between them. In DNA, the CDR3 is TGTGCCAGCACATTGTCCGGGGGCATCACTGAAGCTTTCTTT. Its protein product is CASTLSGGITEAFF.

This clone appeared once. The genes are TRBV27 and TRBJ1-5; possibly TRBD1 for D (6 bases). V gave up 3 bases and J gave up 5 bases, with 8 bases separating them. CDR1 and CDR2 (germline): MNHEY, SMNVEV (reference sequence). There are 13 residues in the CDR3. The DNA of the CDR3 is TGTGCCAGCAGTTTCAGGGGAGATCAGCCCCAGCATTTT. Residues: CASSFRGDQPQHF.

The rearrangement uses TRBV2 and TRBJ1-2; 7 positions agree with TRBD1. V gave up 7 bases and J gave up 4 bases; unmatched junction bases: 6. This CDR3 region has 13 residues. The germline gives CDR1 SNHLY, CDR2 FYNNEI. The CDR3 reads CASNKQGIYGYTF. CDR3 in DNA: TGTGCCAGCAACAAACAGGGGATCTATGGCTACACCTTC.

This chain connects TRBV30 to TRBJ2-7; possibly TRBD1 for D (6 bases). The germline V gene encodes CDR1 GTSNPN and CDR2 SVGIG (reference sequence). The CDR3 sequence is 17 residues long. V dropped 2 bases and J dropped 3 bases, with 23 bases sitting between them. This CDR3 is CAWSPMPSRTALYEQYF. The CDR3 coding sequence is TGTGCCTGGAGTCCAATGCCTTCGCGGACAGCACTCTACGAGCAGTACTTC.

The V and J genes are TRBV29-1 and TRBJ1-5, with D possibly TRBD1 on 6 matching bases. Trimming stripped 5 bases from V and 1 base from J, with 9 bases between. CDR3 length: 13 residues. Germline V CDR1 and CDR2: SQVTM, ANQGSEA. CDR3 amino acids: CSVRGASNQPQHF. CDR3 sequence (DNA): TGCAGCGTTCGGGGGGCCAGCAATCAGCCCCAGCATTTT.

This rearrangement joins TRBV5-4 to TRBJ2-3, with 7 positions matching TRBD1. Germline values: CDR1 SGHNT, CDR2 YYREEE (reference sequence). The CDR3 loop spans 13 amino acids. Trimming took 4 bases from V and 10 from J; bases not matched to a gene: 9. The CDR3: CASSVGTAGPQYF. In DNA form, the CDR3 reads TGTGCCAGCAGCGTCGGGACAGCCGGTCCGCAGTATTTT.

The rearrangement joins TRBV10-3 to TRBJ1-3, with a possible D match to TRBD1 (5 bases). The CDR3 runs to 14 residues. V was clipped by 3 bases and J by 0 bases, with 6 bases between them. From germline, CDR1 is ENHRY and CDR2 SYGVKD. CDR3: CAISEGASGNTIYF. The CDR3 nucleotides read TGTGCCATCAGTGAAGGGGCCTCTGGAAACACCATATATTTT.

The rearrangement uses TRBV11-3 and TRBJ1-1; D is unresolved. Trimming stripped 4 bases from V and 5 bases from J, with 11 bases between. The CDR3 sequence is 13 residues long. Germline V gives CDR1 SGHNT, CDR2 YENEEA. The CDR3: CASSSAWYTEAFF. The CDR3 bases are TGTGCCAGCAGCTCCGCCTGGTATACTGAAGCTTTCTTT.

The chain recombines TRBV19 with TRBJ1-1; D perhaps matches TRBD1 (6 bases). Germline CDR1 LNHDA, CDR2 SQIVND (reference sequence). V lost 5 bases and J 2 bases, leaving 15 bases between the germline ends. The CDR3 extends over 15 amino acids. CDR3 DNA: TGTGCCAGTAGTGTTACAGGGTTTGGTAACACTGAAGCTTTCTTT. As protein: CASSVTGFGNTEAFF. The full variable domain, rest sourced from reference TRBV19 and TRBJ1-1, is DGGITQSPKYLFRKEGQNVTLSCEQNLNHDAMYWYRQDPGQGLRLIYYSQIVNDFQKGDIAEGYSVSREKKESFPLTVTSAQKNPTAFYLCASSVTGFGNTEAFFGQGTRLTVV.

This clone has a count of ten or more. V usage is TRBV6-1 and J usage is TRBJ2-1; the match to TRBD2 covers 9 bases. V gave up 4 bases and J gave up 7 bases; unmatched junction bases: 11. The CDR3 spans 16 residues. CDR1 and CDR2 (germline): MNHNS, SASEGT. CDR3 in DNA: TGTGCCAGCAGTGCGCTAGCGGGGCCGTTTGGGAATGAGCAGTTCTTC. Encoded protein: CASSALAGPFGNEQFF.

This chain joins TRBV5-5 and TRBJ1-5; TRBD1 is a possible D gene (5 bases). There are 17 residues in the CDR3. The V gene lost 1 base and the J gene lost 0 bases, with 14 bases spanning the gap. CDR1 and CDR2 (germline): SGHKS, YYEKEE (reference sequence). The CDR3 sequence is CASSLRMTEISNQPQHF. CDR3 in DNA: TGTGCCAGCAGCTTGAGGATGACAGAGATTAGCAATCAGCCCCAGCATTTT.

This clone has just one count. Other DNA sequences within the sample encode an identical CDR3. The rearrangement joins TRBV30 to TRBJ1-3; D call uncertain. With 0 bases removed from V and 8 bases from J, the gap between germline ends came to 5 bases. Germline CDR1 GTSNPN, CDR2 SVGIG (reference sequence). The CDR3 contains 11 residues. CDR3 loop: CAWSVRDTIYF. The DNA of the CDR3 is TGTGCCTGGAGTGTACGGGACACCATATATTTT.

The chain recombines TRBV10-1 with TRBJ2-7, with D tentatively TRBD1 (6 bases). Germline values: CDR1 WNHNN, CDR2 SYGVQD (reference sequence). The CDR3 runs to 12 residues. The V and J ends lost 3 bases and 7 bases respectively, with 10 bases between them. CDR3 nucleotides: TGCGCCAGCAGTGACTTACAGGGTGAGCAGTACTTC. Translated, it gives CASSDLQGEQYF.

This chain connects TRBV5-8 to TRBJ2-2; D possibly matches TRBD1 or TRBD2 (5 bases each). The V end was cut by 6 bases, the J end by 7 bases, with 16 bases between. This CDR3 spans 14 amino acids. Germline CDR1 SGHTS, CDR2 YDEGEE. The CDR3 loop reads CASTVDGAVGELFF. Here the CDR3 DNA reads TGTGCCAGCACTGTCGACGGGGCCGTCGGGGAGCTGTTTTTT.

The V and J genes are TRBV6-4 and TRBJ1-5; D possibly corresponds to TRBD1 (5 bases). The CDR3 length is 16 residues. Germline V CDR1 and CDR2: MRHNA, SNTAGT. Trimming left V 0 bases short and J 1 base short, with 10 bases between. DNA for the CDR3: TGTGCCAGCAGTGACTCTGGGGGGGACAGCAATCAGCCCCAGCATTTT. Amino acid sequence: CASSDSGGDSNQPQHF.

This rearrangement joins TRBV6-5 to TRBJ1-1; no definite D call. The V gene's germline CDR1 is MNHEY and CDR2 SVGAGI. Trimming stripped 5 bases from V and 5 bases from J, with 12 bases between. This CDR3 region has 13 residues. The CDR3 DNA reads as TGTGCCAGCAGTCCCCGTGTGTGGACTGAAGCTTTCTTT. It yields the protein CASSPRVWTEAFF.

The V call is TRBV25-1, the J call TRBJ2-7; maybe TRBD2 (5 bases). The CDR3 loop spans 14 amino acids. Trimming took off 1 base at V and 2 bases at J, with 9 bases between the two ends. Germline V gives CDR1 MGHDK, CDR2 SYGVNS. This chain's CDR3 is CASSEFSVAYEQYF. CDR3 in DNA: TGTGCCAGCAGTGAATTTAGCGTTGCCTACGAGCAGTACTTC.

The rearrangement links TRBV5-1 to TRBJ2-1, with 11 nucleotides matching TRBD1. Germline trimming cut 4 bases from V and 9 bases from J; bases unmatched to any gene: 12. Germline CDR1 and CDR2: SGHRS and YFSETQ. The CDR3 has 16 amino acids. The CDR3 coding sequence is TGCGCCAGCAGCCAGGGTGGGACAGGGGGGTTAGGTGAGCAGTTCTTC. It yields the protein CASSQGGTGGLGEQFF.

There are a few counts of this clone. The rearrangement uses TRBV28 and TRBJ1-2, with no clear D. Germline CDR1 and CDR2: MDHEN and SYDVKM. The V end lost 6 bases, the J end lost 5 bases, and 10 bases lay between the germline ends. This CDR3 has 12 residues. The DNA of the CDR3 is TGTGCCAGCAGGAATCCCCTTTATGGCTACACCTTC. Protein product: CASRNPLYGYTF.

The chain links TRBV18 to TRBJ2-3; no firm D call. CDR1 and CDR2 from the germline V gene are KGHSH and LQKENI. There are 15 residues in the CDR3. The germline V and J ends were trimmed by 0 bases and 0 bases, with 7 bases remaining between them. CDR3 in amino acids: CASSPPSPSTDTQYF. Written as DNA, the CDR3 is TGTGCCAGCTCACCACCCTCGCCTAGCACAGATACGCAGTATTTT.

This chain joins TRBV7-6 and TRBJ1-1, with D unresolved. In germline, CDR1 is SGHVS, CDR2 FNYEAQ. Trimming took 3 bases from V and 0 from J, leaving 5 bases between them. The CDR3 has 13 residues. The CDR3, as DNA: TGTGCCAGCAGCTTCCAACTGAACACTGAAGCTTTCTTT. Translation gives CASSFQLNTEAFF.

In this sample, this clone turned up once. CDR3 sequence (DNA): TGCGCCAGCAGCTTGGGGCCTGGGGTGGGCTACGAGCAGTACTTC. Amino acid sequence: CASSLGPGVGYEQYF. The chain links TRBV5-1 to TRBJ2-7; D unclear. Trimming took 0 bases from V and 3 from J, leaving 13 bases between them. CDR1 SGHRS and CDR2 YFSETQ come from the germline V gene. The CDR3 has 15 residues.

The V call is TRBV29-1, the J call TRBJ2-5, with TRBD1 as a possible D gene (6 bases). Germline CDR1 reads SQVTM; CDR2 reads ANQGSEA. V was cut by 3 bases and J by 4 bases, with 21 bases left in between. The CDR3 spans 16 residues. The CDR3 reads CSVEGAGRSGRETQYF. For the CDR3, the DNA is TGCAGCGTTGAGGGGGCGGGTCGCAGTGGCAGAGAGACCCAGTACTTC.